Listed below are T cell receptor beta chains from one sample, sequenced in a study of T cells in Graves' hyperthyroidism and ophthalmopathy. TCRdb itself ran the multiplex PCR reads through MiXCR, one entry per CDR3 protein. The data show 300,000 to 350,000 distinct CDR3 sequences, about 20% seen once. Source material: blood. These receptor sequences come from a woman between 45 and 65 years old with Graves' hyperthyroidism. Both conserved end residues are trimmed from each CDR3. Where a row states a size, it is once, few, many or the class of an expanded clone; other rows omit it.

V: TRBV13; size: many; CDR3: ASSPKPGLAGGRETQY
V: TRBV12-3/TRBV12-4; size: many; CDR3: ASSSTGTSGRSYNEQF
V: TRBV6-1; size: NA; CDR3: ASSPTKGSGELF
V: TRBV20-1; size: many; CDR3: SARDTVGNEQF
V: TRBV20-1; size: NA; CDR3: SARRGVRDTEAF
V: TRBV28; size: NA; CDR3: ASRPRNGREVYEQY
V: TRBV3-1; size: few; CDR3: ASSQAHGNTIY
V: TRBV20-1; size: few; CDR3: SAPGGTGVDSPLH
V: TRBV4-1; size: NA; CDR3: ASSQVSGNNQPQH
V: TRBV2; size: few; CDR3: ASSLGQGEHGYT
V: TRBV12-3/TRBV12-4; size: NA; CDR3: ASSSGPNVRPQH
V: TRBV9; size: NA; CDR3: ASSTLTGVDEQF
V: TRBV20-1; size: few; CDR3: SARLRGPNEQF
V: TRBV28; size: NA; CDR3: ASSGLGLELF
V: TRBV6-1; size: few; CDR3: ASSEGTIISPLH
V: TRBV20-1; size: many; CDR3: SANGLAGVWGEQF
V: TRBV7-9; size: many; CDR3: ASSLGSRLLADNEQF
V: TRBV7-6; size: many; CDR3: ASSLGSRSSGNTIY
V: TRBV12-3/TRBV12-4; size: NA; CDR3: ASSFLQLNTGELF
V: TRBV5-5; size: NA; CDR3: ASSFSGGLYEQY
V: TRBV19; size: NA; CDR3: ASRRTGQDYGYT
V: TRBV9; size: NA; CDR3: ASSAEPGSIPYGYT
V: TRBV7-8; size: NA; CDR3: ASSSRQGVSNSPLH
V: TRBV20-1; size: NA; CDR3: SALLTSGAQETQY
V: TRBV7-8; size: many; CDR3: ASSPATFPTDTQY
V: TRBV6-2/TRBV6-3; size: NA; CDR3: ASGRLSGVEQY
V: TRBV15; size: few; CDR3: ATSDRGPNEKLF
V: TRBV3-1; size: many; CDR3: ASSQVITEAF
V: TRBV29-1; size: NA; CDR3: SVDSDIYGYT
V: TRBV3-1; size: NA; CDR3: ASSPVTTNEKLF
V: TRBV12-3/TRBV12-4; size: many; CDR3: ASSRGLAGPTTQY
V: TRBV6-1; size: few; CDR3: ASSKWTEPRRTKAF
V: TRBV9; size: NA; CDR3: ASSPAAGNYNSPLH
V: TRBV20-1; size: NA; CDR3: SASMGQGPNQPQH
V: TRBV7-9; size: NA; CDR3: ASSFLTGEGETQY
V: TRBV7-2; size: few; CDR3: ASSPLANPNEQF
V: TRBV30; size: many; CDR3: AWSKGSHTEAF
V: TRBV7-2; size: many; CDR3: ASSLDSTSANYEQY
V: TRBV9; size: few; CDR3: ASSPGGLQETQY
V: TRBV6-1; size: few; CDR3: ASSQPGLTNSPLH
V: TRBV27; size: NA; CDR3: ASSSRGGSSTDTQY
V: TRBV7-3; size: NA; CDR3: ASSLMGLQTGELF
V: TRBV6-1; size: NA; CDR3: ASSPRTLGTEAF
V: TRBV27; size: many; CDR3: ASSFDWGSANTEAF
V: TRBV3-1; size: NA; CDR3: ASSQDGISVNTGELF
V: TRBV28; size: few; CDR3: ASSPDPASNEQF
V: TRBV5-6; size: many; CDR3: ASSLGAQNSPLH
V: TRBV12-3/TRBV12-4; size: NA; CDR3: ASSLYSGTGSNQPQH
V: TRBV12-5; size: NA; CDR3: ASGLTYTEAF
V: TRBV2; size: many; CDR3: ASSEAAPDTQY
V: TRBV7-3; size: few; CDR3: ASSFGTGLGQGDNEQF
V: TRBV27; size: NA; CDR3: ASSSQGAGIGELF
V: TRBV28; size: many; CDR3: ASRKAGVDEQF
V: TRBV6-1; size: few; CDR3: ASSTGGVYSNQPQH